The 5 T cell receptor beta chains below all came from one sample that was sequenced in a study of cytomegalovirus exposure and HLA in healthy donors. Use of 60 Vbeta and 13 Jbeta primers characterized the PCR. Using immunoSEQ multiplex PCR, the repertoire was profiled, and TCRdb retains in-frame clones only, with some absent. The sample consists of about 150,000 clones, nearly 80% of them appearing once. Sequencing was done on a sample of PBMCs. These receptors came from a male donor in good health and CMV-seronegative.

The CDR3 reads CASSLGGGSYNEQFF. CDR3 nucleotides: TGTGCCAGCAGCTTAGGAGGGGGCTCCTACAATGAGCAGTTCTTC. The rearrangement links TRBV7-6 to TRBJ2-1; D is perhaps TRBD1 (6 bases). The germline V gene has CDR1 SGHVS and CDR2 FNYEAQ. The length of the CDR3 is 15 residues. V was shortened by 1 base and J by 0 bases, with 7 bases between the two germline ends.

This chain links TRBV5-6 with TRBJ2-5, with 9 bases matching TRBD1. The assigned J gene may be wrong: the sequence end matches TRBJ2-7 better. The CDR3 covers 14 residues. Per the germline V gene, CDR1 is SGHDT and CDR2 is YYEEEE. The CDR3 DNA sequence: TGTGCCAGCAGTCCCGGGACAGGGTTCTACGAGCAGTACTTC. Protein product: CASSPGTGFYEQYF.

The chain is built from TRBV6-5 and TRBJ2-3, with a tentative D call TRBD2 (6 bases). The CDR3 covers 14 residues. The germline gives CDR1 MNHEY, CDR2 SVGAGI. Trimming stripped 10 bases from V and 0 bases from J, with 14 bases between. CDR3 loop: CATLSSGSTDTQYF. The CDR3 nucleotides read TGTGCCACACTGTCCAGCGGGAGCACAGATACGCAGTATTTT.

This clone was seen just once. The genes are TRBV27 and TRBJ2-7, with 8 bases fitting TRBD1. This CDR3 is 16 amino acids long. The trim removed 3 bases at V and 5 bases at J, leaving 12 bases unmatched. Per the germline V gene, CDR1 is MNHEY and CDR2 is SMNVEV (reference sequence). CDR3 amino acids: CASSFGGMAGGDEQYF. As DNA, the CDR3 is TGTGCCAGCAGTTTTGGTGGTATGGCAGGGGGCGACGAGCAGTACTTC.

The V and J genes are TRBV15 and TRBJ2-3; 7 positions agree with TRBD2. CDR3 size: 16 residues. Losses at the gene ends were 3 bases for V and 4 bases for J; bases not matched to a gene: 10. CDR1 and CDR2 from the germline V gene are LNHNV and YYDKDF (reference sequence). This chain's CDR3 is CATSSPRGDGADTQYF. The CDR3 nucleotides are TGTGCCACCAGCAGCCCTCGGGGGGATGGTGCAGATACGCAGTATTTT.